This T cell receptor (beta chain) came from a study of blood T cell repertoires in COVID-19. About the study: Sites across the United States, Italy and Spain contributed samples from acute and convalescent COVID-19. From T cells, B-cell-depleted T cells, or PBMCs came the material, which was cDNA or gDNA.

Per the study methods: Using reference gene primer amplification, nucleated cell counts were estimated. Clones were sequenced by immunoSEQ multiplex PCR, and TCRdb holds only the in-frame ones, with some missing. For V, J and clone size, that table is used; D and trimming come from the DNA. There are a few hundred thousand clones in the sample; around 87% occur only once, and around 2.5% lies in the top ten. The germline V gene has CDR1 SGHTA and CDR2 FQGTGA. The junction had 4 bases not matched to a gene; V was cut back by 8 bases and J by 4 bases. The CDR3 runs to 13 residues. The chain carries TRBV7-3 and TRBJ1-4; 7 nucleotides match TRBD1. This TCR was recovered from a woman aged 45-60 years with acute or convalescent COVID-19. The sequencing sample was made of peripheral blood. The CDR3 sequence is CASERQGNEKLFF. As DNA, the CDR3 is TGTGCCAGCGAGAGACAGGGTAATGAAAAACTGTTTTTT.